This T cell receptor beta chain derives from a study of shared clonotypes between healthy human individuals. Using immunoSEQ multiplex PCR, the repertoire was profiled, and TCRdb retains in-frame clones only, with some absent. Altogether millions of clones are present, approximately 92% being singletons, with the ten largest covering about 0.13%. Study observations and caveats: Researchers sampled only blood; tissue repertoires likely differ. Naive subsets usually exceeded memory subsets in estimated richness.

Note on this clone: Its antigen is not known.

This CDR3 has 12 residues. Germline CDR1 is SGHAT and CDR2 is FQNNGV. The ends lost 3 bases at V and 8 bases at J; junction bases unmatched: 4. Caucasian adults residing in Nashville, Tennessee made up all the donors. The sample consisted of naive CD4+ T cells sorted from blood. Indicated subset: CD45RA+ positively selected. The V gene is TRBV11-2, the J gene TRBJ2-7; TRBD2 agrees at 7 bases. This TCR was sampled from a man aged 18 to 35 in good health. Here the CDR3 reads CASSFGLDKQYF. CDR3 DNA sequence: TGTGCCAGCAGCTTTGGACTAGATAAGCAGTACTTC.